This T cell receptor beta chain was recorded in a study of neoadjuvant nivolumab and ipilimumab in lung cancer. Overall study results and limits: Compared with tumor-adjacent uninvolved lung, resected tumors showed greater richness and clonality. Only two of four nivolumab-treated tumors gained richness and clonality by surgery.

Trimming left V 5 bases short and J 4 bases short, with 12 bases between. The CDR3 extends over 15 amino acids. Germline V gives CDR1 SGHAT, CDR2 FQDESV (reference sequence). Comment on this clone: Its target is not known.

The assay was immunoSEQ multiplex PCR, and TCRdb's table has in-frame clones only and misses some. This sample yields approximately 3,500 clones, of which approximately 88% are seen a single time; about 2% belongs to the top ten. The sequence came from an adult with non-small cell lung cancer. The chain employs TRBV11-1 and TRBJ2-6; D call uncertain. The specimen comprised tumor tissue, sampled after neoadjuvant nivolumab, alone or with ipilimumab, at or shortly before surgery. In DNA form, the CDR3 reads TGTGCCAGCAGCACCCATCAATCCGGGGCCAACGTCCTGACTTTC. Its protein product is CASSTHQSGANVLTF.